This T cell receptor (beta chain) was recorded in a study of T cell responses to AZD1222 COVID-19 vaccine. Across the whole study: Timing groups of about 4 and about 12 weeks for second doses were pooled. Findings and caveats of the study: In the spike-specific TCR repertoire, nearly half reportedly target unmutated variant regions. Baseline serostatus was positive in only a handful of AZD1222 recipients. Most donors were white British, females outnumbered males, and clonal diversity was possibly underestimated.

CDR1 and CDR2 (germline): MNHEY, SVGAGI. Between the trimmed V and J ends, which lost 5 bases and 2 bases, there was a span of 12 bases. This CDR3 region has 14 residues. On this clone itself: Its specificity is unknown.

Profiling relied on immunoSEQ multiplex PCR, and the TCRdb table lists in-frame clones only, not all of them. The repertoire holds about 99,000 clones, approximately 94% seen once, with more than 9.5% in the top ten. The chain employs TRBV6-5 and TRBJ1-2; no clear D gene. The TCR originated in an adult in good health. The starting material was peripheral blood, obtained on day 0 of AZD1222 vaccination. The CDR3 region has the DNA TGTGCCAGCAGTCCAAGGGCTGGGAACTATGGCTACACCTTC. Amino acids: CASSPRAGNYGYTF.